This passage covers 30 T cell receptor beta chains from one sample sequenced in a study of Graves' ophthalmopathy and Graves' hyperthyroidism (dated by TCRdb to 2017 to 2018). The sequencer listed for this sample is Illumina HiSeq 2000. TCR beta CDR3 regions were amplified from RNA transcripts for repertoire sequencing. The first round of RT-PCR was done with HTBI primers and the Qiagen OneStep RT-PCR kit, and was followed by a second round of multiplex PCR, then size selection and purification. TCRdb handled the public reads itself, with Q25 trimming in fastp and clone calling in MiXCR, and kept productive beta chains. Entries are consolidated by CDR3 protein sequence, retaining the most common genes and DNA. Counted in this sample were 200,000 to 250,000 distinct CDR3 sequences; about 46% of them appeared once. The ten largest make up approximately 44% of the sample. Sequenced input: peripheral blood. The receptors derive from an adult man with Graves' ophthalmopathy.

A few counts support this clonotype. The V and J genes are TRBV24-1 and TRBJ2-2; 9 bases match TRBD2. V lost 2 bases and J lost 2; bases outside the gene matches: 8. This CDR3 region has 18 residues. Germline V gives CDR1 KGHDR, CDR2 SFDVKD. CDR3 loop: CATSDYKAGGRNTGELFF. CDR3 DNA: TGTGCCACCAGTGATTACAAAGCGGGAGGACGAAACACCGGGGAGCTGTTTTTT.

This clonotype was observed a handful of times. The chain joins TRBV12-3 or TRBV12-4 to TRBJ1-5; D not resolved. This CDR3 has 11 amino acids. CDR3 sequence reads: CASGSYQPQHF. CDR3 bases: TGTGCTAGTGGTTCGTATCAGCCCCAGCATTTT.

This clonotype showed up just a few times. The chain couples TRBV10-3 to TRBJ1-5, with D unresolved. V was clipped by 10 bases and J by 0 bases, with 10 bases between them. The germline V gene has CDR1 ENHRY and CDR2 SYGVKD. This CDR3 region has 13 residues. CDR3 protein: CASKLDSNQPQHF. The CDR3 region has the DNA TGTGCCAGCAAGCTGGATAGCAATCAGCCCCAGCATTTT.

This clonotype showed up just once. The rearrangement uses TRBV9 and TRBJ1-1, with D unclear. V lost 4 bases and J lost 3, with 10 bases in between. From germline, CDR1 is SGDLS and CDR2 YYNGEE. The CDR3 runs to 13 residues. CDR3: CASSPDGYTEAFF. The CDR3 bases are TGTGCCAGCAGCCCGGACGGTTACACTGAAGCTTTCTTT.

This clonotype was observed a handful of times. In DNA, the CDR3 is TGCAGTGCTAGAGTCTCGCGGGGGTCCTCCTACGAGCAGTACTTC. Amino acids: CSARVSRGSSYEQYF. V usage is TRBV20-1 and J usage is TRBJ2-7; TRBD2 matches 7 bases. Germline CDR1 DFQATT, CDR2 SNEGSKA (reference sequence). The CDR3 loop spans 15 amino acids. The V gene end was trimmed by 1 base and the J gene end by 0 bases; junction bases not matched to a gene: 6.

This rearrangement joins TRBV19 to TRBJ1-2; 7 bases are a match to TRBD1. CDR1 is LNHDA, CDR2 SQIVND, per germline (reference sequence). The CDR3 contains 16 residues. V shed 7 bases, J shed 1 base, and the junction held 12 bases outside the gene matches. The CDR3 DNA sequence: TGTGCCAGTACCTTAAGACAGGGCGGACGTAACTATGGCTACACCTTC. It is translated as CASTLRQGGRNYGYTF.

V and J are TRBV12-3 or TRBV12-4 and TRBJ2-2; 8 bases are shared with TRBD1. The CDR3 has 15 amino acids. The junction had 11 bases not matched to a gene; V was cut back by 7 bases and J by 7 bases. CDR3 amino acids: CASTRDMTGVGELFF. In DNA, the CDR3 is TGTGCCAGCACCAGAGACATGACAGGGGTCGGGGAGCTGTTTTTT.

This chain connects TRBV10-3 to TRBJ1-6, with a possible D match to TRBD1 (5 bases). This CDR3 is 14 amino acids long. Trimming left V 6 bases short and J 6 bases short, with 12 bases between. CDR1 is ENHRY, CDR2 SYGVKD, per germline. The DNA for the CDR3 is TGTGCCATCAGCCGGGACGCAGCTAATTCACCCCTCCACTTT. Encoded protein: CAISRDAANSPLHF.

This clonotype was recorded a few times. The V call is TRBV5-4, the J call TRBJ2-5; D not resolved. V dropped 1 base and J dropped 1 base, with 11 bases sitting between them. CDR1 is SGHNT, CDR2 YYREEE, per germline (reference sequence). The CDR3 covers 15 residues. CDR3 loop: CASSLSPQPQETQYF. The DNA for the CDR3 is TGTGCCAGCAGCTTGAGCCCCCAGCCCCAAGAGACCCAGTACTTC.

The CDR3 spells CASTKGRDEKLFF. The CDR3 DNA reads TGTGCCAGCACGAAAGGGAGGGATGAAAAACTGTTTTTT. The chain links TRBV28 to TRBJ1-4; D not certain. V lost 7 bases, J lost 6 bases, and 12 bases lay in between. The germline CDR1 and CDR2 sequences are MDHEN and SYDVKM. The CDR3 sequence is 13 residues long.

This clonotype was counted only a few times. V gene TRBV7-9 combines with J gene TRBJ2-7, with 9 bases aligning to TRBD1. This CDR3 is built from 15 residues. V gave up 2 bases and J gave up 2 bases; unmatched junction bases: 4. Germline CDR1 is SEHNR and CDR2 is FQNEAQ (reference sequence). The CDR3 sequence is CASSLPRQGAYEQYF. The CDR3 DNA is TGTGCCAGCAGCTTACCGCGACAGGGGGCCTACGAGCAGTACTTC. Using reference TRBV7-9 and TRBJ2-7 for the parts outside the CDR3, the full variable domain is DTGVSQNPRHKITKRGQNVTFRCDPISEHNRLYWYRQTLGQGPEFLTYFQNEAQLEKSRLLSDRFSAERPKGSFSTLEIQRTEQGDSAMYLCASSLPRQGAYEQYFGPGTRLTVT.

The gene calls are TRBV20-1 and TRBJ1-6; D is undetermined. This CDR3 contains 13 residues. Germline V gives CDR1 DFQATT, CDR2 SNEGSKA (reference sequence). V dropped 0 bases and J dropped 10 bases, with 10 bases sitting between them. The CDR3 loop reads CSAREMRSSPLHF. In DNA form, the CDR3 reads TGCAGTGCTAGAGAAATGAGGAGCTCACCCCTCCACTTT.

This chain uses TRBV6-5 with TRBJ1-1; no clear D. The CDR3 is 17 residues long. Per the germline V gene, CDR1 is MNHEY and CDR2 is SVGAGI. The germline V and J ends were trimmed by 0 bases and 2 bases, with 16 bases remaining between them. The CDR3 region has the DNA TGTGCCAGCAGTTACTCGCGGCGGCCTCGGGGAAACACTGAAGCTTTCTTT. Encoded protein: CASSYSRRPRGNTEAFF.

The chain joins TRBV24-1 to TRBJ2-1; D call uncertain. Germline CDR1 is KGHDR and CDR2 is SFDVKD. This CDR3 is built from 13 residues. V lost 2 bases to trimming and J lost 8 bases, with 9 bases between them. CDR3 sequence (DNA): TGTGCCACCAGTGATTCCCAGTCGCATGAGCAGTTCTTC. Protein sequence: CATSDSQSHEQFF.

Of note for this clonotype: Possible read error: a much larger clone is one base away. The chain's CDR3 is CAISLKQGAVGANVPTF. CDR3 coding DNA: TGTGCCATCTCCCTAAAACAGGGGGCTGTTGGGGCCAACGTCCCGACTTTC. The V gene is TRBV10-3, the J gene TRBJ2-6; the match to TRBD1 covers 9 bases. Per the germline V gene, CDR1 is ENHRY and CDR2 is SYGVKD. The CDR3 contains 17 residues.

About this clonotype: Since a much larger clone is just one base distant, this may be a read error. The chain recombines TRBV7-6 with TRBJ1-6; 8 nucleotides agree with TRBD1. The CDR3 loop spans 17 amino acids. The germline V gene has CDR1 SGHVS and CDR2 FNYEAQ. The ends lost 5 bases at V and 9 bases at J; junction bases unmatched: 15. The CDR3 DNA reads as TGTGCCAGCAGCCCCGGACAGGGAGGAATAGCGGGTTCACCCCTCCACTTT. This codes for CASSPGQGGIAGSPLHF. Variable domain in full (rest from reference TRBV7-6 and TRBJ1-6): GAGVSQSPRYKVTKRGQDVALRCDPISGHVSLYWYRQALGQGPEFLTYFNYEAQQDKSGLPNDRFSAERPEGSISTLTIQRTEQRDSAMYRCASSPGQGGIAGSPLHFGNGTRLTVT.

The chain joins TRBV5-5 to TRBJ1-1; D ambiguous. CDR3 length equals 14 residues. Per the germline V gene, CDR1 is SGHKS and CDR2 is YYEKEE (reference sequence). V was pared by 5 bases and J by 0 bases, with 11 bases between. The CDR3 DNA sequence: TGTGCCAGCAGTTTTGGACGGCTGAACACTGAAGCTTTCTTT. Translated: CASSFGRLNTEAFF.

The chain carries TRBV19 and TRBJ2-7, with D possibly being TRBD2 (6 bases). The CDR3 spans 13 residues. In germline, CDR1 is LNHDA, CDR2 SQIVND (reference sequence). V gave up 7 bases and J gave up 3 bases, with 13 bases separating them. The CDR3 sequence is CASTPGSGYEQYF. DNA of the CDR3: TGTGCCAGTACCCCGGGTAGCGGCTACGAGCAGTACTTC.

The chain recombines TRBV29-1 with TRBJ1-1; the D is unclear. V lost 5 bases and J lost 5, with 18 bases in between. The CDR3 is 14 amino acids. The germline V gene has CDR1 SQVTM and CDR2 ANQGSEA. CDR3 amino acids: CSVRREAQKTEAFF. The CDR3 DNA follows: TGCAGCGTTCGCCGGGAGGCACAAAAGACTGAAGCTTTCTTT.

The rearrangement uses TRBV19 and TRBJ1-2, with 7 bases lining up with TRBD1. Germline loops: CDR1 LNHDA, CDR2 SQIVND (reference sequence). The CDR3 totals 15 residues. With V trimmed by 5 bases and J by 0 bases, 6 bases remained unmatched. The CDR3 region is CASSAQTGSNYGYTF. The CDR3 DNA is TGTGCCAGTAGTGCCCAGACAGGGTCTAACTATGGCTACACCTTC.

The chain employs TRBV24-1 and TRBJ1-5; a weak D match, TRBD1 (5 bases). Germline loops: CDR1 KGHDR, CDR2 SFDVKD. V was pared by 11 bases and J by 1 base, with 23 bases between. The CDR3 has 17 amino acids. The CDR3: CASSVPARVRSNQPQHF. CDR3 nucleotides: TGTGCCAGCAGCGTCCCCGCCAGGGTAAGGAGCAATCAGCCCCAGCATTTT.

This clonotype was observed a few times. The chain has TRBV7-3 and TRBJ2-2; TRBD2 aligns across 10 bases. Losses at the gene ends were 5 bases for V and 2 bases for J; bases not matched to a gene: 8. Germline values: CDR1 SGHTA, CDR2 FQGTGA. The CDR3 length is 17 residues. DNA for the CDR3: TGTGCCAGCAGCCAAGACCCTAGCGGGAGTAACACCGGGGAGCTGTTTTTT. Protein: CASSQDPSGSNTGELFF. Full variable domain (missing parts from reference TRBV7-3 and TRBJ2-2): GAGVSQTPSNKVTEKGKYVELRCDPISGHTALYWYRQSLGQGPEFLIYFQGTGAADDSGLPNDRFFAVRPEGSVSTLKIQRTERGDSAVYLCASSQDPSGSNTGELFFGEGSRLTVL.

This clonotype is a singleton in its sample. This chain connects TRBV9 to TRBJ1-6; TRBD1 matches 11 bases. The V gene end was trimmed by 4 bases and the J gene end by 7 bases; junction bases not matched to a gene: 7. The germline V gene encodes CDR1 SGDLS and CDR2 YYNGEE. This CDR3 spans 16 amino acids. CDR3 coding DNA: TGTGCCAGCAGCCCCCCGGACAGGGGGCAGAATTCACCCCTCCACTTT. Its protein is CASSPPDRGQNSPLHF.

The chain joins TRBV6-1 to TRBJ1-1; perhaps TRBD1 as D (6 bases). V was clipped by 5 bases and J by 5 bases, with 15 bases between them. The CDR3 sequence is 14 residues long. Germline lookup yields CDR1 MNHNS and CDR2 SASEGT. CDR3 sequence (DNA): TGTGCCAGCAGTCGTCAGGGGTTGGTGACTGAAGCTTTCTTT. Encoded protein: CASSRQGLVTEAFF.

J is TRBJ1-3 and V is TRBV12-5, with D perhaps TRBD1 (6 bases). Per germline, CDR1 LGHNT and CDR2 FRNRAP. The CDR3 spans 14 residues. The CDR3 DNA reads as TGTGCCAGCAGCGTTACAGGGACGCTCAACACCATATATTTT. It is translated as CASSVTGTLNTIYF.

This clonotype was seen more than once but under ten times. The rearrangement links TRBV9 to TRBJ2-2, with TRBD2 matching 10 bases. Germline CDR1 is SGDLS and CDR2 is YYNGEE. V was pared by 4 bases and J by 1 base, with 7 bases of the junction left unmatched. CDR3 length: 17 amino acids. The CDR3 loop reads CASSNGLAVQNTGELFF. The DNA of the CDR3 is TGTGCCAGCAGCAATGGACTAGCGGTACAGAACACCGGGGAGCTGTTTTTT. Full variable domain (missing parts from reference TRBV9 and TRBJ2-2): DSGVTQTPKHLITATGQRVTLRCSPRSGDLSVYWYQQSLDQGLQFLIQYYNGEERAKGNILERFSAQQFPDLHSELNLSSLELGDSALYFCASSNGLAVQNTGELFFGEGSRLTVL.

Only a few counts were recorded for this clonotype. This chain connects TRBV20-1 to TRBJ2-7; unclear D gene. This CDR3 is built from 15 residues. V was cut by 3 bases and J by 1 base, with 16 bases left in between. Germline V gene lookup returns CDR1 DFQATT and CDR2 SNEGSKA (reference sequence). CDR3 DNA: TGCAGTGCTAGGGATGGACGCCGGAATTCCTACGAGCAGTACTTC. Its translation is CSARDGRRNSYEQYF.

Only a few counts were recorded for this clonotype. The chain employs TRBV29-1 and TRBJ1-4; 7 positions agree with TRBD1. CDR3 length equals 12 residues. V lost 4 bases and J lost 8; bases outside the gene matches: 4. CDR1 is SQVTM and CDR2 is ANQGSEA in the germline V gene. The CDR3 protein is CSVGGGGEKLFF. DNA for the CDR3: TGCAGCGTTGGAGGGGGCGGGGAAAAACTGTTTTTT.

This clonotype has just a few counts. The V and J genes are TRBV24-1 and TRBJ2-7, with TRBD1 matching 10 bases. The V segment lost 5 bases and the J segment 6 bases; nucleotides outside the gene matches: 6. CDR3 length equals 14 residues. CDR1 is KGHDR and CDR2 is SFDVKD in the germline V gene. The CDR3 sequence: CATSAPGTGAEQYF. The DNA of the CDR3 is TGTGCCACCAGTGCACCGGGGACAGGGGCCGAGCAGTACTTC.

The chain couples TRBV2 to TRBJ2-7, with D possibly being TRBD1 (5 bases). V lost 2 bases, J lost 2 bases, and 10 bases lay in between. This CDR3 is 14 amino acids long. Germline CDR1 and CDR2: SNHLY and FYNNEI. The DNA of the CDR3 is TGTGCCAGCAGTGAACTCATAGGGGCCTACGAGCAGTACTTC. This translates into CASSELIGAYEQYF. Looking up the rest from reference TRBV2 and TRBJ2-7 gives the full variable domain: EPEVTQTPSHQVTQMGQEVILRCVPISNHLYFYWYRQILGQKVEFLVSFYNNEISEKSEIFDDQFSVERPDGSNFTLKIRSTKLEDSAMYFCASSELIGAYEQYFGPGTRLTVT.